This T cell receptor beta chain was captured in a study of T cells in Graves' hyperthyroidism and ophthalmopathy. Study observations and caveats: From stable hyperthyroidism, ophthalmopathy was set apart by a 13 V-J model.

Each patient was aged 18 to 65 and had newly diagnosed hyperthyroidism of under 2 months' duration. Those patients with uncontrolled infection, other autoimmune disease, pregnancy or lactation were excluded. Amplification of TCR beta CDR3 regions was performed using RNA transcripts as template. The primer set for the first-round RT-PCR of the TCR CDR3 was HTBI. TCRdb re-called the multiplex PCR reads through MiXCR, storing one row per CDR3 protein. The sample has 450,000 to 600,000 distinct CDR3 sequences, about 14% seen once; the top ten hold approximately 15%. From germline, CDR1 is SGHDT and CDR2 YYEEEE. The CDR3 sequence is 16 residues long. Trimming shortened V by 3 bases and J by 0 bases, and 13 bases separated the two germline ends. A few counts support this clonotype. Antigen: not known.

This receptor was taken from a woman in her thirties or forties with Graves' hyperthyroidism. The chain combines TRBV5-6 with TRBJ2-1, with D unclear. The sequencing sample was made of blood. CDR3 amino acids: CASSSPQASSYNEQFF. CDR3 nucleotides: TGTGCCAGCAGCTCCCCGCAGGCTAGCTCCTACAATGAGCAGTTCTTC.